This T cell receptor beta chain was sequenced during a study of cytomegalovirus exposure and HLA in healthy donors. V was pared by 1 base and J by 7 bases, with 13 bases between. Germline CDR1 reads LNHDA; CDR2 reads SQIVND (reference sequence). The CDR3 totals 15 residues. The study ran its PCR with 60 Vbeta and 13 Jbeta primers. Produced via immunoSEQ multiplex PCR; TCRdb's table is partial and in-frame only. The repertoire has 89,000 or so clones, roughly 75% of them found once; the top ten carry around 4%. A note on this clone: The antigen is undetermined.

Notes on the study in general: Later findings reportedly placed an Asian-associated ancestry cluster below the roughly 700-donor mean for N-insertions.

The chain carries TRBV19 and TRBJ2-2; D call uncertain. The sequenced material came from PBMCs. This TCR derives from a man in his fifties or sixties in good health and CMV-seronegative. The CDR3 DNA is TGTGCCAGTAGTATAGGCCTTGCCGGTCGCGGGGAGCTGTTTTTT. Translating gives CASSIGLAGRGELFF.